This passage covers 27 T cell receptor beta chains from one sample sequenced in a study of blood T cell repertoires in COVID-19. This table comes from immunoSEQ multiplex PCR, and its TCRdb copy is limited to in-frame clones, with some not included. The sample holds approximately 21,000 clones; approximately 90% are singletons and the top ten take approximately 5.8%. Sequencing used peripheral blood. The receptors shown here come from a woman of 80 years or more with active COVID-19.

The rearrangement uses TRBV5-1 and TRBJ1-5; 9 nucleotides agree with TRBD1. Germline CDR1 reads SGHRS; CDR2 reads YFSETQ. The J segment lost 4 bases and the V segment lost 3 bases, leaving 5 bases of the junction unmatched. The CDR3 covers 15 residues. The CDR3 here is CASSWGQGPNQPQHF. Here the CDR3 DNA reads TGCGCCAGCAGCTGGGGACAGGGTCCAAATCAGCCCCAGCATTTT.

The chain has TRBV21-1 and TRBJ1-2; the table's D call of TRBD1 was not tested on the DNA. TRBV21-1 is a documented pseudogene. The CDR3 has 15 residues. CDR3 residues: CASTFRQPTNYGYTF. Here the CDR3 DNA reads TGTGCCAGCACCTTTCGACAGCCCACTAACTATGGCTACACCTTC.

The CDR3 nucleotides are TGTGCCAGCAGCTCACGAGGCAGCACAGATACGCAGTATTTT. It yields the protein CASSSRGSTDTQYF. The V and J genes are TRBV6-5 and TRBJ2-3; D remains unclear. Deletions cut 6 bases from V and 0 bases from J, with 10 bases between. This CDR3 is built from 14 residues. Germline CDR1 and CDR2: MNHEY and SVGAGI.

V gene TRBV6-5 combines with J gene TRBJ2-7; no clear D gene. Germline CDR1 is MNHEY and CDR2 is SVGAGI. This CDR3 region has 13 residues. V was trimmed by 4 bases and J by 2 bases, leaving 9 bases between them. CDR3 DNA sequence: TGTGCCAGCAGTTCTGGGCTCACCTACGAGCAGTACTTC. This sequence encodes CASSSGLTYEQYF.

The CDR3 nucleotides are TGTGCCAGCAGTCACCGACAGGGGATGAACTATGGCTACACCTTC. This translates into CASSHRQGMNYGYTF. V and J are TRBV27 and TRBJ1-2, with 8 bases identical to TRBD1. This CDR3 has 15 amino acids. Germline assignment: CDR1 MNHEY and CDR2 SMNVEV (reference sequence). With V trimmed by 5 bases and J by 2 bases, 7 bases remained unmatched.

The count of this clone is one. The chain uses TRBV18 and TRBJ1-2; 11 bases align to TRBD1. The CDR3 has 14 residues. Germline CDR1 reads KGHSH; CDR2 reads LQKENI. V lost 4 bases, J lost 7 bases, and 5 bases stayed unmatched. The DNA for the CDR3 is TGTGCCAGCTCACGAGGACAGGGGGCGGTTGGCTACACCTTC. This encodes CASSRGQGAVGYTF.

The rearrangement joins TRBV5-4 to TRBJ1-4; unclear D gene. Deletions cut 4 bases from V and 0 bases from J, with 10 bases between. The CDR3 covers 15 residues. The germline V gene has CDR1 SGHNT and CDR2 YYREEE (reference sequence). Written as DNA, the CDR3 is TGTGCCAGCAGCCGAACAGCCGCAACTAATGAAAAACTGTTTTTT. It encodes CASSRTAATNEKLFF.

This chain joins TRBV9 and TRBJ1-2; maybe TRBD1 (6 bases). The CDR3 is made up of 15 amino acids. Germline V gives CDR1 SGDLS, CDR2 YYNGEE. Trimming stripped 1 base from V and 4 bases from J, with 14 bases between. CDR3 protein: CASSVSAGETYGYTF. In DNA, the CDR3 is TGTGCCAGCAGCGTATCGGCAGGGGAGACCTATGGCTACACCTTC.

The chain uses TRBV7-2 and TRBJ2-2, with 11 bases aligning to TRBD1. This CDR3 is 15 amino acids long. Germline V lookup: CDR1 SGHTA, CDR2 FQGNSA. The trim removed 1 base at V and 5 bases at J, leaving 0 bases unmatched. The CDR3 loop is CASSLGDRGTGELFF. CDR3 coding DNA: TGTGCCAGCAGCTTAGGGGACAGGGGGACCGGGGAGCTGTTTTTT.

The CDR3 bases are TGTGCCAGCAGCCAAGTTGGCGGCGGGGGGGCTTTGTACGAGCAGTACTTC. Amino acid sequence: CASSQVGGGGALYEQYF. The chain carries TRBV4-2 and TRBJ2-7, with 9 bases that match TRBD2. The CDR3 has 17 residues. J lost 4 bases, V lost 1 base, and 11 bases had no gene match. Germline loops: CDR1 LGHNA, CDR2 YNFKEQ.

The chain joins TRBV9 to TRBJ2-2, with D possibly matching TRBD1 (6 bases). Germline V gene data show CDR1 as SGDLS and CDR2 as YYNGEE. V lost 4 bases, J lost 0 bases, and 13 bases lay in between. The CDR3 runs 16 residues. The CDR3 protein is CASSIPRGTNTGELFF. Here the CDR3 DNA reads TGTGCCAGCAGCATCCCCAGGGGTACGAACACCGGGGAGCTGTTTTTT.

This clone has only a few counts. The CDR3 bases are TGTGCCAGCGGTTCCCAGGGCAATCAGCCCCAGCATTTT. The encoded protein is CASGSQGNQPQHF. The chain carries TRBV6-2 or TRBV6-3 and TRBJ1-5; D call uncertain. CDR1 and CDR2 (germline): MNHEY, SVGEGT. Trimming took off 8 bases at V and 2 bases at J, with 10 bases between the two ends. There are 13 residues in the CDR3.

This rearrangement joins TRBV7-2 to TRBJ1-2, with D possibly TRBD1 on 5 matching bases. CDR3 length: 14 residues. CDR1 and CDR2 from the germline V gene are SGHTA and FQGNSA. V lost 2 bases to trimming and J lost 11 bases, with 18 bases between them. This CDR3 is CASSLNQFTGDYTF. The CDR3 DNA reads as TGTGCCAGCAGCTTAAATCAGTTTACAGGCGATTACACCTTC.

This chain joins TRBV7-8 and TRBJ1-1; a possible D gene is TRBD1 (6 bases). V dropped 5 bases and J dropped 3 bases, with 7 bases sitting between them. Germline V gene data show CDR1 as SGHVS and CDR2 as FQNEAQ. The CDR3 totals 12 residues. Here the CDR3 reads CASSPGDTEAFF. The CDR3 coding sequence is TGTGCCAGCAGCCCAGGGGACACTGAAGCTTTCTTT.

CDR3 residues: CASSSGTGGDEQFF. CDR3 DNA: TGTGCCAGCAGCTCCGGGACAGGTGGCGATGAGCAGTTCTTC. The rearrangement uses TRBV7-3 and TRBJ2-1, with 8 bases identical to TRBD1. In germline, CDR1 is SGHTA, CDR2 FQGTGA. The V segment lost 4 bases and the J segment 8 bases; nucleotides outside the gene matches: 7. The CDR3 extends over 14 amino acids.

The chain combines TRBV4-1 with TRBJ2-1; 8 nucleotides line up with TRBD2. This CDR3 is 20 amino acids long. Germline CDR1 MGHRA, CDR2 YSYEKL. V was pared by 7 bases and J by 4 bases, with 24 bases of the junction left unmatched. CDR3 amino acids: CASTLTPGAVGLAGYNEQFF. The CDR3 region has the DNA TGCGCCAGCACCCTCACCCCGGGCGCCGTAGGGCTAGCGGGTTACAATGAGCAGTTCTTC.

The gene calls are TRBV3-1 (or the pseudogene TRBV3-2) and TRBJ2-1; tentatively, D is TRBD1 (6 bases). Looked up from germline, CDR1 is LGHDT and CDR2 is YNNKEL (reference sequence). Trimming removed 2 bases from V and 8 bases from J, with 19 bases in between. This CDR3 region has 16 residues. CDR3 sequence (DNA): TGTGCCAGCAGCCAAAGATCCAGCCCCAGGGGCGATGAGCAGTTCTTC. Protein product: CASSQRSSPRGDEQFF.

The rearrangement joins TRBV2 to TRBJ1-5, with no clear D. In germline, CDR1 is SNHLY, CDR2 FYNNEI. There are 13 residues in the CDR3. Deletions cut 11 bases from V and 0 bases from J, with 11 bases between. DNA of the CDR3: TGTGCCGGAAGACTTTCTAGCAATCAGCCCCAGCATTTT. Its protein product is CAGRLSSNQPQHF.

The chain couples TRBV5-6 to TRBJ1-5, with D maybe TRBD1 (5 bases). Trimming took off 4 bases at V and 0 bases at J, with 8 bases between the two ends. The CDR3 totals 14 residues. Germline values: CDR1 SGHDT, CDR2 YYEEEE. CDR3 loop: CASSRGLSNQPQHF. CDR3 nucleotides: TGTGCCAGCAGCCGGGGACTTAGCAATCAGCCCCAGCATTTT. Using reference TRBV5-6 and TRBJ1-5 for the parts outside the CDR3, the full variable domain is DAGVTQSPTHLIKTRGQQVTLRCSPKSGHDTVSWYQQALGQGPQFIFQYYEEEERQRGNFPDRFSGHQFPNYSSELNVNALLLGDSALYLCASSRGLSNQPQHFGDGTRLSIL.

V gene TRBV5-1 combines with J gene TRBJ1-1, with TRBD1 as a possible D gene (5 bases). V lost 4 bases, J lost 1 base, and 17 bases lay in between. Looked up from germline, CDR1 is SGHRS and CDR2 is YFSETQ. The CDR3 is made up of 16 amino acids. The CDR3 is CASSPTATAPNTEAFF. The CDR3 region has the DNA TGCGCCAGCAGCCCCACGGCGACAGCCCCGAACACTGAAGCTTTCTTT.

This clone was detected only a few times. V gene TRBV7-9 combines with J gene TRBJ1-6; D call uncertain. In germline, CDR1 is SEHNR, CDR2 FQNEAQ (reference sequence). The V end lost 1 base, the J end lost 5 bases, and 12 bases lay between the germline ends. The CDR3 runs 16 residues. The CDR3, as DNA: TGTGCCAGCAGCTTAGATGTGGTTCAGAATAATTCACCCCTCCACTTT. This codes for CASSLDVVQNNSPLHF.

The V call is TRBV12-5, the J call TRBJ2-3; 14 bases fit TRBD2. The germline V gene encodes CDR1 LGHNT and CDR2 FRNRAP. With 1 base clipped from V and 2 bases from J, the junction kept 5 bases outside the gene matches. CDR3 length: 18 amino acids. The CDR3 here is CASGLGTSGGTYTDTQYF. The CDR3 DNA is TGTGCTAGTGGTTTGGGGACTAGCGGGGGGACCTACACAGATACGCAGTATTTT. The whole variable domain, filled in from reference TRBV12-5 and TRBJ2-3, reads DARVTQTPRHKVTEMGQEVTMRCQPILGHNTVFWYRQTMMQGLELLAYFRNRAPLDDSGMPKDRFSAEMPDATLATLKIQPSEPRDSAVYFCASGLGTSGGTYTDTQYFGPGTRLTVL.

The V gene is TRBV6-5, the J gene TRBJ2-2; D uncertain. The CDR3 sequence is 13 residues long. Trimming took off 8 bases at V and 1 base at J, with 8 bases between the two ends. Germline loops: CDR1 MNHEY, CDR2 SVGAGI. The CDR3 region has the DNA TGTGCCAGCGTGGGCCAGAACACCGGGGAGCTGTTTTTT. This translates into CASVGQNTGELFF.

This chain's CDR3 is CASIDSGSGATGELFF. The CDR3 DNA reads as TGTGCCAGCATCGATTCGGGTAGCGGGGCAACCGGGGAGCTGTTTTTT. The rearrangement joins TRBV3-1 (or the pseudogene TRBV3-2) to TRBJ2-2; TRBD2 matches 8 bases. The J segment lost 5 bases and the V segment lost 7 bases, leaving 12 bases of the junction unmatched. Germline CDR1 reads LGHDT; CDR2 reads YNNKEL (reference sequence). CDR3 length: 16 amino acids.

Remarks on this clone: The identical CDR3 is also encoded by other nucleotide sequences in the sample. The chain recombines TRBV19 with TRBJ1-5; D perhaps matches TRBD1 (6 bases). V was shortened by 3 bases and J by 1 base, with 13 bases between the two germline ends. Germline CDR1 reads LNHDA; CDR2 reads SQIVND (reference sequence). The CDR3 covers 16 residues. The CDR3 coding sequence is TGTGCCAGTAGTATCGGGGGGGGCGGGAGCAATCAGCCCCAGCATTTT. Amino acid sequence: CASSIGGGGSNQPQHF.

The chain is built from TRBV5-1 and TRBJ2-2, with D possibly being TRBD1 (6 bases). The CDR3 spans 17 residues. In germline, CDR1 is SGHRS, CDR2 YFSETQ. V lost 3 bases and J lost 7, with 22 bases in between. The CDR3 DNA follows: TGCGCCAGCAGCTGGACACAGACAGGTTCGGTGGGCGGGGAGCTGTTTTTT. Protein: CASSWTQTGSVGGELFF.

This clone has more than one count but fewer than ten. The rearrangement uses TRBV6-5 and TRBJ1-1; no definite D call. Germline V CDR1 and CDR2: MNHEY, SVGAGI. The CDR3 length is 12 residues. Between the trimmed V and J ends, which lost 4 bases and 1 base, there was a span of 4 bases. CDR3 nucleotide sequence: TGTGCCAGCAGTTCCAGGAACACTGAAGCTTTCTTT. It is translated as CASSSRNTEAFF.